These 12 T cell receptor beta chains were all obtained from the same sample, sequenced in a study of shared clonotypes between healthy human individuals. TCRdb keeps only in-frame clones here, not all; method: immunoSEQ multiplex PCR. The table lists under 2,000,000 clones, about 95% of them singletons. CD45RO negativity and positive selection for CCR7 defined naive CD8 cells, a population that excluded terminally differentiated effector memory CD45RA+ cells. The specimen was naive CD8+ T cells sorted from blood. These receptors were obtained from a man between 18 and 35 years old in good health.

This clone showed up just once. This chain joins TRBV23-1 and TRBJ2-7, with D perhaps TRBD1 (7 bases). TRBV23-1 is an ORF, and what it does is uncertain. V was clipped by 2 bases and J by 5 bases, with 22 bases between them. This CDR3 has 17 amino acids. CDR3 in amino acids: CASSQRGDSFLRDEQYF. The CDR3 bases are TGCGCCAGCAGTCAAAGGGGGGACAGTTTCCTTAGGGACGAGCAGTACTTC.

The chain has TRBV4-1 and TRBJ2-7; 8 positions match TRBD2. V gave up 0 bases and J gave up 0 bases; unmatched junction bases: 7. Germline V gene lookup returns CDR1 MGHRA and CDR2 YSYEKL. The CDR3 length is 17 residues. The CDR3 DNA follows: TGCGCCAGCAGCCAAGATCCGGGACTAGGAGTCTCCTACGAGCAGTACTTC. Amino acids: CASSQDPGLGVSYEQYF.

The J gene is TRBJ2-7, the V gene TRBV7-8, with unresolved D. Per germline, CDR1 SGHVS and CDR2 FQNEAQ. The CDR3 is 13 residues long. V lost 11 bases and J lost 1, with 15 bases in between. CDR3 in amino acids: CASTLSDSYEQYF. CDR3 in DNA: TGTGCCTCCACCCTCAGTGATTCCTACGAGCAGTACTTC.

V gene TRBV7-8 combines with J gene TRBJ2-2, with D unclear. This CDR3 spans 17 amino acids. Trimming pared 3 bases from V and 1 base from J, leaving 15 bases between. Germline loops: CDR1 SGHVS, CDR2 FQNEAQ. The CDR3 nucleotides read TGTGCCAGCAGCTTTCAACTGGGCTGGGAGAACACCGGGGAGCTGTTTTTT. This gives the protein CASSFQLGWENTGELFF.

This chain connects TRBV4-1 to TRBJ2-7; D gene uncertain. The CDR3 is made up of 14 amino acids. The V gene's germline CDR1 is MGHRA and CDR2 YSYEKL. The V and J ends lost 0 bases and 4 bases respectively, with 10 bases between them. The CDR3 region is CASSQDFSMYEQYF. The DNA for the CDR3 is TGCGCCAGCAGCCAAGATTTCAGCATGTACGAGCAGTACTTC.

The V gene is TRBV4-1, the J gene TRBJ1-1, with TRBD1 matching over 8 bases. The J segment lost 4 bases and the V segment lost 0 bases, leaving 13 bases of the junction unmatched. CDR1 MGHRA and CDR2 YSYEKL come from the germline V gene. The CDR3 runs to 18 residues. DNA of the CDR3: TGCGCCAGCAGCCAAGATGAGGGCCCTTCTACAGGGGGCACTGAAGCTTTCTTT. It encodes CASSQDEGPSTGGTEAFF.

The chain is built from TRBV27 and TRBJ2-3; D remains unclear. V lost 5 bases and J 5 bases, leaving 14 bases between the germline ends. Germline V gives CDR1 MNHEY, CDR2 SMNVEV (reference sequence). The CDR3 covers 14 residues. The CDR3, as DNA: TGTGCCAGCAGTCCTTGGGAAGGGCAAGATACGCAGTATTTT. Its protein is CASSPWEGQDTQYF.

The rearrangement joins TRBV11-2 to TRBJ2-5, with 12 bases that match TRBD2. Trimming took 8 bases from V and 5 from J; bases not matched to a gene: 15. CDR3 size: 17 residues. Germline V gene lookup returns CDR1 SGHAT and CDR2 FQNNGV. CDR3 region: CASGGGLAGGPWETQYF. CDR3 DNA sequence: TGTGCCAGCGGGGGAGGCCTAGCGGGAGGGCCTTGGGAGACCCAGTACTTC. Full variable domain (outside the CDR3, taken from reference TRBV11-2 and TRBJ2-5): EAGVAQSPRYKIIEKRQSVAFWCNPISGHATLYWYQQILGQGPKLLIQFQNNGVVDDSQLPKDRFSAERLKGVDSTLKIQPAKLEDSAVYLCASGGGLAGGPWETQYFGPGTRLLVL.

This sequence joins TRBV4-3 and TRBJ2-2, with 8 bases that match TRBD1. Germline V gene sequence: CDR1 LGHNA, CDR2 YSLEER. V lost 3 bases to trimming and J lost 4 bases; unmatched junction nucleotides: 7. This CDR3 is 16 amino acids long. The CDR3 here is CASSQVTGGITGELFF. Here the CDR3 DNA reads TGCGCCAGCAGCCAGGTTACAGGGGGAATCACCGGGGAGCTGTTTTTT.

The chain is built from TRBV7-6 and TRBJ2-5; a weak D match, TRBD1 (5 bases). V gave up 6 bases and J gave up 4 bases, with 15 bases separating them. The CDR3 is 14 amino acids. Germline V lookup: CDR1 SGHVS, CDR2 FNYEAQ. The CDR3 DNA follows: TGTGCCAGCAGGGACACCTTCTTGGGAGAGACCCAGTACTTC. This gives the protein CASRDTFLGETQYF.

The gene calls are TRBV7-9 and TRBJ1-4; D may be TRBD1 (5 bases). Germline values: CDR1 SEHNR, CDR2 FQNEAQ (reference sequence). This CDR3 is built from 16 residues. The V gene lost 1 base and the J gene lost 5 bases, with 14 bases spanning the gap. The CDR3 sequence: CASSLGIQGFNEKLFF. Here the CDR3 DNA reads TGTGCCAGCAGCTTAGGTATCCAGGGCTTCAATGAAAAACTGTTTTTT.

This sequence joins TRBV27 and TRBJ2-2; tentatively, D is TRBD1 or TRBD2 (6 bases each). The germline CDR1 and CDR2 sequences are MNHEY and SMNVEV (reference sequence). Trimming cost V 3 bases and J 4 bases, with 12 bases left between them. This CDR3 spans 15 amino acids. The CDR3 DNA follows: TGTGCCAGCAGTTTGGGGGCGGGGATCACCGGGGAGCTGTTTTTT. This gives the protein CASSLGAGITGELFF.